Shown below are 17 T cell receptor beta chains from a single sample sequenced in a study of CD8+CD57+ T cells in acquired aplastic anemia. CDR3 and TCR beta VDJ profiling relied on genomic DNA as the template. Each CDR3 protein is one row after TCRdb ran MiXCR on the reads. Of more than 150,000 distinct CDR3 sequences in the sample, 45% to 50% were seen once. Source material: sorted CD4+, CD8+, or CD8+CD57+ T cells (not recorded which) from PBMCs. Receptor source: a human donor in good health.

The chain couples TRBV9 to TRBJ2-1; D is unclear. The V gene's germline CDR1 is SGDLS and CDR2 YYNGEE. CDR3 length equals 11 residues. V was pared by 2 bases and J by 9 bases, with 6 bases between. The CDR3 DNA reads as TGTGCCAGCAGCGTGTCGAGTGAGCAGTTCTTC. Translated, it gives CASSVSSEQFF.

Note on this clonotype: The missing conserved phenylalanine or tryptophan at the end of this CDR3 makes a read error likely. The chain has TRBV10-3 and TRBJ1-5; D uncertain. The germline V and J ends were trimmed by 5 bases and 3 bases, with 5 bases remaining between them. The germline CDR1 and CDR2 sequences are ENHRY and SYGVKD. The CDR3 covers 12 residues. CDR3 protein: CAISRDNQPQHS. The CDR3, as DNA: TGTGCCATCAGTAGGGACAATCAGCCCCAGCATTCT.

The DNA for the CDR3 is TGCAGCGGCAACCAGGGGGCCACAGATACGCAGTATTTT. The encoded protein is CSGNQGATDTQYF. This chain links TRBV29-1 with TRBJ2-3; 8 bases are shared with TRBD1. The V segment lost 7 bases and the J segment 2 bases; nucleotides outside the gene matches: 5. This CDR3 contains 13 residues. CDR1 is SQVTM, CDR2 ANQGSEA, per germline.

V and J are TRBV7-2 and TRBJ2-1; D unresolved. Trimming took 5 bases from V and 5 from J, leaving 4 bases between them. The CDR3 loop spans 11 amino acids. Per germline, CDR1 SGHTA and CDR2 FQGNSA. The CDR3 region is CASSLDNEQFF. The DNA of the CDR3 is TGTGCCAGCAGCCTAGACAATGAGCAGTTCTTC.

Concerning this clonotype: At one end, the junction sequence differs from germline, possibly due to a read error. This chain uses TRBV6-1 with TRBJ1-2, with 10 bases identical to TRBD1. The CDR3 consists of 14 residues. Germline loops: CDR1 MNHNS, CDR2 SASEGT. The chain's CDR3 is CASTETGGFFGYAF. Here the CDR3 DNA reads TGTGCCAGCACTGAGACAGGGGGCTTTTTTGGCTACGCCTTC.

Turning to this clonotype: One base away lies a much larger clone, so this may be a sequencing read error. CDR3 sequence reads: CASSPSGNDQYF. The CDR3 nucleotides read TGTGCCAGCTCACCAAGCGGGAACGACCAGTACTTC. V gene TRBV18 combines with J gene TRBJ2-7; 7 bases map to TRBD2. The CDR3 spans 12 residues. The germline V gene has CDR1 KGHSH and CDR2 LQKENI.

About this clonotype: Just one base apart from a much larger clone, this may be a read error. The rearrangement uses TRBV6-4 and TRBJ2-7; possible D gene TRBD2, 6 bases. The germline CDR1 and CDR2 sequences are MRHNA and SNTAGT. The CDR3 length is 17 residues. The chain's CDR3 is CASSHSKTGDRTYEQYF. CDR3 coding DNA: TGTGCCAGCAGTCACTCGAAGACGGGAGATAGAACCTACGAGCAGTACTTC.

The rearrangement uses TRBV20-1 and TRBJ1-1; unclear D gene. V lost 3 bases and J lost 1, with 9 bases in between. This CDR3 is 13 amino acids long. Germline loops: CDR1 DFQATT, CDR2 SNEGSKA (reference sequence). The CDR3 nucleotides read TGCAGTGCTAGTAGGGTAACGAACACTGAAGCTTTCTTT. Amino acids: CSASRVTNTEAFF.

The CDR3 protein is CASSQTGGTYEQYF. DNA of the CDR3: TGTGCCAGCAGCCAGACAGGGGGTACGTACGAGCAGTACTTC. The rearrangement uses TRBV16 and TRBJ2-7; 9 bases match TRBD1. The V gene end was trimmed by 3 bases and the J gene end by 4 bases; junction bases not matched to a gene: 4. This CDR3 contains 14 residues. Per germline, CDR1 KGHSY and CDR2 FQNENV.

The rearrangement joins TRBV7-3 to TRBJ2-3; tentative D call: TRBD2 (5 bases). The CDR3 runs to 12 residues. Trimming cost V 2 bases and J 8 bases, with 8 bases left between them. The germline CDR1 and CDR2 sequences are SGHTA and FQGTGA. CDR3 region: CASSLVAGTQYF. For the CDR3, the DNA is TGTGCCAGCAGCTTAGTTGCGGGTACGCAGTATTTT.

CDR3 loop: CATSRVIGEPGELFF. The CDR3, as DNA: TGTGCCACCAGCAGAGTCATAGGAGAACCAGGGGAGCTGTTTTTT. The gene calls are TRBV15 and TRBJ2-2; D is uncertain. The CDR3 runs 15 residues. Germline CDR1 reads LNHNV; CDR2 reads YYDKDF (reference sequence). V lost 1 base, J lost 8 bases, and 14 bases lay in between.

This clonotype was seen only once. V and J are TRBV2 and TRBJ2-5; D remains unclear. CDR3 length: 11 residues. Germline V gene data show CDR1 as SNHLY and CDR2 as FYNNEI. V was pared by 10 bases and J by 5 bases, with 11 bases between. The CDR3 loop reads CAITGRETQYF. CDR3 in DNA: TGTGCCATCACGGGTCGGGAGACCCAGTACTTC.

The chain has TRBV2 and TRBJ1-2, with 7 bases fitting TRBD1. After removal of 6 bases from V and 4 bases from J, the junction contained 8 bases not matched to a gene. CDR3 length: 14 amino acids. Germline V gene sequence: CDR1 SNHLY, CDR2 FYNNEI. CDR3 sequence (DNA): TGTGCCAGCAGGGGTGAGGGGGCCCGCTATGGCTACACCTTC. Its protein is CASRGEGARYGYTF.

The CDR3 loop reads CASSTQGYNSPLHF. CDR3 nucleotide sequence: TGTGCCAGCAGCACCCAGGGATATAATTCACCCCTCCACTTT. V usage is TRBV7-6 and J usage is TRBJ1-6; maybe TRBD1 (5 bases). The V end was cut by 5 bases, the J end by 4 bases, with 9 bases between. Germline values: CDR1 SGHVS, CDR2 FNYEAQ. This CDR3 is built from 14 residues.

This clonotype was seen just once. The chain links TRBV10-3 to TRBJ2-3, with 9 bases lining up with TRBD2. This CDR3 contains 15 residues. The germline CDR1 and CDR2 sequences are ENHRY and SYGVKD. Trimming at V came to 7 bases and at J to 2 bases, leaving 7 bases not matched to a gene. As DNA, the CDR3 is TGTGCCATCAACGTAGCGGGGGCCTCCACAGATACGCAGTATTTT. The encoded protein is CAINVAGASTDTQYF.

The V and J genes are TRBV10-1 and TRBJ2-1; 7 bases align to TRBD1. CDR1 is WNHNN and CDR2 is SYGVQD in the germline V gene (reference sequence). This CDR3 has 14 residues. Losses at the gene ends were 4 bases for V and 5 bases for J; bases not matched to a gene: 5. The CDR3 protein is CASSADRNDNEQFF. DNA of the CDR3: TGCGCCAGCAGTGCGGACAGGAACGACAATGAGCAGTTCTTC.

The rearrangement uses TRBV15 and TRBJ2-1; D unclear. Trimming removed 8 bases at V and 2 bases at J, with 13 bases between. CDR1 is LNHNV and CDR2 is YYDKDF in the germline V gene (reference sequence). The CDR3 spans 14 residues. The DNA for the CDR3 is TGTGCCACCTCCCTAGGCGGAACCTACAATGAGCAGTTCTTC. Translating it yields CATSLGGTYNEQFF.